The 32 T cell receptor beta chains below were found in one sample sequenced in a study of early T cells in non-severe SARS-CoV-2 infection. A single record per CDR3 protein comes from TCRdb applying MiXCR to the 5' RACE reads. The sample has roughly 35,000 distinct CDR3 sequences; roughly 5.3% are singletons. The sample consisted of whole blood. These TCRs come from an adult who was a healthcare worker with PCR-confirmed SARS-CoV-2 infection or an uninfected control (not recorded which).

This clonotype turned up a few times. The genes are TRBV18 and TRBJ2-5, with D unclear. CDR1 KGHSH and CDR2 LQKENI come from the germline V gene. The CDR3 is 11 amino acids. Trimming removed 6 bases at V and 4 bases at J, with 6 bases between. CDR3 sequence reads: CASSRRETQYF. Here the CDR3 DNA reads TGTGCCAGCTCTAGGAGAGAGACCCAGTACTTC.

The chain recombines TRBV28 with TRBJ2-4; D possibly corresponds to TRBD1 (6 bases). This CDR3 spans 16 amino acids. V lost 6 bases, J lost 0 bases, and 15 bases lay in between. Germline loops: CDR1 MDHEN, CDR2 SYDVKM. The CDR3 here is CASRSTGGEAKNIQYF. The CDR3 nucleotides read TGTGCCAGCAGATCGACAGGCGGAGAAGCCAAAAACATTCAGTACTTC.

Of note for this clonotype: A much more abundant neighbour one base away suggests this may be a read error. The chain links TRBV30 to TRBJ1-1; D gene unclear. This CDR3 has 13 residues. Looked up from germline, CDR1 is GTSNPN and CDR2 is SVGIG (reference sequence). CDR3 in DNA: TGTGCCTGGAGTCTGATACTGAACACTGAAGCTTCCTTT. This codes for CAWSLILNTEASF.

This clonotype was recorded at least ten times. The V gene is TRBV28, the J gene TRBJ2-7; 7 bases agree with TRBD2. V lost 5 bases to trimming and J lost 6 bases; unmatched junction nucleotides: 13. The CDR3 extends over 15 amino acids. Germline assignment: CDR1 MDHEN and CDR2 SYDVKM. CDR3 loop: CASSPSGTWGVEQYF. CDR3 DNA: TGTGCCAGCAGTCCCAGCGGGACTTGGGGAGTCGAGCAGTACTTC.

This clonotype came up many times. This chain connects TRBV6-2 or TRBV6-3 to TRBJ1-1; D ambiguous. This CDR3 spans 16 amino acids. The V gene's germline CDR1 is MNHEY and CDR2 SVGEGT. The V gene lost 0 bases and the J gene lost 1 base, with 12 bases spanning the gap. The CDR3 region is CASSYSIRGPNTEAFF. The CDR3 DNA reads TGTGCCAGCAGTTACTCGATTAGAGGGCCGAACACTGAAGCTTTCTTT.

The gene calls are TRBV6-2 or TRBV6-3 and TRBJ1-1, with D hard to call. The CDR3 consists of 12 residues. Trimming removed 6 bases from V and 7 bases from J, with 12 bases in between. The germline gives CDR1 MNHEY, CDR2 SVGEGT. This chain's CDR3 is CASSLAYNEAFF. CDR3 DNA sequence: TGTGCCAGCAGCCTCGCGTACAATGAAGCTTTCTTT.

The chain combines TRBV5-1 with TRBJ1-1; TRBD1 aligns across 9 bases. Germline V gene data show CDR1 as SGHRS and CDR2 as YFSETQ. V lost 4 bases to trimming and J lost 10 bases; unmatched junction nucleotides: 14. The CDR3 consists of 15 residues. CDR3 coding DNA: TGCGCCAGCAGCGGAGACACCGGGACAGGGCATTTAGCTTTCTTT. Its protein is CASSGDTGTGHLAFF. The full variable domain, in which reference TRBV5-1 and TRBJ1-1 provide the parts outside the CDR3, is KAGVTQTPRYLIKTRGQQVTLSCSPISGHRSVSWYQQTPGQGLQFLFEYFSETQRNKGNFPGRFSGRQFSNSRSEMNVSTLELGDSALYLCASSGDTGTGHLAFFGQGTRLTVV.

The chain uses TRBV20-1 and TRBJ2-7; D perhaps matches TRBD2 (6 bases). Germline values: CDR1 DFQATT, CDR2 SNEGSKA (reference sequence). The CDR3 loop spans 11 amino acids. Trimming left V 6 bases short and J 6 bases short, with 12 bases between. The CDR3 coding sequence is TGCAGTGCCCGCCGGGGGTTCGAGCAGTACTTC. Amino acid sequence: CSARRGFEQYF.

This clonotype was observed at least ten times. The V call is TRBV12-3 or TRBV12-4, the J call TRBJ2-1; 8 bases match TRBD2. The CDR3 loop spans 15 amino acids. Trimming removed 3 bases from V and 7 bases from J; junction bases left unmatched: 8. The CDR3 nucleotides read TGTGCCAGCAGTTTTTTGTTCGGGGGGGTTAATGAGCAGTTCTTC. It yields the protein CASSFLFGGVNEQFF.

The chain recombines TRBV20-1 with TRBJ2-2, with D unclear. Germline-derived CDR1 and CDR2 are DFQATT and SNEGSKA (reference sequence). The CDR3 runs to 12 residues. Trimming removed 4 bases at V and 2 bases at J, with 5 bases between. CDR3 amino acids: CSATTNTGELFF. The CDR3 nucleotides read TGCAGTGCTACGACTAACACCGGGGAGCTGTTTTTT.

The chain combines TRBV6-2 or TRBV6-3 with TRBJ1-2, with 7 nucleotides matching TRBD1. The CDR3 has 15 amino acids. Trimming at V came to 6 bases and at J to 4 bases, leaving 11 bases not matched to a gene. Germline values: CDR1 MNHEY, CDR2 SVGEGT. CDR3 DNA sequence: TGTGCCAGCAGAAAACCGGGACAGCAGTTCTATGGCTACACCTTC. Translating it yields CASRKPGQQFYGYTF.

This clonotype was picked up many times. The rearrangement joins TRBV29-1 to TRBJ2-7; D is possibly TRBD1 or TRBD2 (6 bases each). This CDR3 comprises 13 residues. The ends were cut back, 7 bases at V and 6 bases at J, with 19 bases in the middle. Germline V gives CDR1 SQVTM, CDR2 ANQGSEA. The DNA of the CDR3 is TGCAGCGCCGAGGCCGGGGGCAAGGGCGAGCAGTACTTC. This translates into CSAEAGGKGEQYF.

This clonotype was observed many times. One end of the junction is discordant with germline, which a read error may explain. This rearrangement joins TRBV15 to TRBJ1-5; D gene unclear. CDR1 is LNHNV and CDR2 is YYDKDF in the germline V gene (reference sequence). The length of the CDR3 is 13 residues. The CDR3 DNA reads as TGTGCCACCAGCAGAGATAGCGATCAGCCCCAGCATTTT. Encoded protein: CATSRDSDQPQHF.

This clonotype was detected only a few times. The V call is TRBV9, the J call TRBJ2-7, with 8 bases lining up with TRBD2. The CDR3 is 15 amino acids. The germline V gene encodes CDR1 SGDLS and CDR2 YYNGEE. With 0 bases clipped from V and 5 bases from J, the junction kept 7 bases outside the gene matches. In DNA, the CDR3 is TGTGCCAGCAGCGTAGGCCGGGAGGGCCGGGACGAGCAGTACTTC. Translating gives CASSVGREGRDEQYF.

This clonotype has ten or more counts. This chain uses TRBV5-1 with TRBJ2-1; no clear D. Trimming pared 3 bases from V and 8 bases from J, leaving 9 bases between. Germline V gene lookup returns CDR1 SGHRS and CDR2 YFSETQ. The CDR3 contains 12 residues. The CDR3 DNA follows: TGCGCCAGCAGCTCGCAGATCTATGAGCAGTTCTTC. This translates into CASSSQIYEQFF.

The V call is TRBV12-5, the J call TRBJ2-5; no reliable D call. V dropped 0 bases and J dropped 5 bases, with 1 base sitting between them. The CDR3 has 11 residues. In germline, CDR1 is LGHNT, CDR2 FRNRAP. CDR3 loop: CASGLVETQYF. CDR3 DNA: TGTGCTAGTGGTTTGGTTGAGACCCAGTACTTC.

This clonotype was recorded many times. V usage is TRBV12-3 or TRBV12-4 and J usage is TRBJ2-7; unclear D gene. V lost 6 bases to trimming and J lost 3 bases, with 12 bases between them. This CDR3 contains 13 residues. This CDR3 is CASSPSNVYEQYF. The CDR3 region has the DNA TGTGCCAGCAGCCCCTCTAACGTCTACGAGCAGTACTTC.

J is TRBJ2-3 and V is TRBV6-5; 9 bases agree with TRBD2. The length of the CDR3 is 17 residues. V dropped 0 bases and J dropped 1; count of bases not matched to a gene: 5. In germline, CDR1 is MNHEY, CDR2 SVGAGI. CDR3 loop: CASSYSYSGRRTDTQYF. In DNA form, the CDR3 reads TGTGCCAGCAGTTACTCTTATAGCGGGAGACGCACAGATACGCAGTATTTT.

There are many counts of this clonotype. The chain employs TRBV19 and TRBJ1-6; D is unresolved. The germline CDR1 and CDR2 sequences are LNHDA and SQIVND (reference sequence). The CDR3 sequence is 16 residues long. V was trimmed by 5 bases and J by 7 bases, leaving 18 bases between them. The CDR3 bases are TGTGCCAGTAGTCCTAGGGCCCGGCTAGGAAATTCACCCCTCCACTTT. This sequence encodes CASSPRARLGNSPLHF. The complete variable domain, with remaining parts taken from reference TRBV19 and TRBJ1-6, reads DGGITQSPKYLFRKEGQNVTLSCEQNLNHDAMYWYRQDPGQGLRLIYYSQIVNDFQKGDIAEGYSVSREKKESFPLTVTSAQKNPTAFYLCASSPRARLGNSPLHFGNGTRLTVT.

This clonotype showed up many times. The chain is built from TRBV6-2 or TRBV6-3 and TRBJ2-4, with D unresolved. The CDR3 runs 14 residues. V was trimmed by 0 bases and J by 0 bases, leaving 3 bases between them. Germline-derived CDR1 and CDR2 are MNHEY and SVGEGT. The CDR3 loop is CASSYSGAKNIQYF. The CDR3 DNA is TGTGCCAGCAGTTACTCGGGAGCCAAAAACATTCAGTACTTC.

The chain couples TRBV10-2 to TRBJ2-5, with TRBD2 matching 8 bases. Germline CDR1 is WSHSY and CDR2 is SAAADI. V dropped 4 bases and J dropped 6; count of bases not matched to a gene: 7. The CDR3 has 14 amino acids. In DNA, the CDR3 is TGCGCCAGCAGTGCCGTCGGCGGGAGGAAGACCCAGTACTTC. It is translated as CASSAVGGRKTQYF.

This clonotype was observed many times. The chain combines TRBV6-2 or TRBV6-3 with TRBJ1-1; no firm D call. V was shortened by 5 bases and J by 2 bases, with 15 bases between the two germline ends. This CDR3 is 15 amino acids long. Germline CDR1 is MNHEY and CDR2 is SVGEGT. The CDR3 coding sequence is TGTGCCAGCAGTCCGTACACCGGGAAAAACACTGAAGCTTTCTTT. Protein product: CASSPYTGKNTEAFF.

This clonotype was observed a handful of times. V and J are TRBV29-1 and TRBJ2-2; D ambiguous. Germline loops: CDR1 SQVTM, CDR2 ANQGSEA. V lost 2 bases, J lost 1 base, and 5 bases lay in between. This CDR3 comprises 13 residues. The CDR3 coding sequence is TGCAGCGTTGAATGGGGGAACACCGGGGAGCTGTTTTTT. Its protein is CSVEWGNTGELFF.

This clonotype was detected many times. V gene TRBV12-3 or TRBV12-4 combines with J gene TRBJ2-3, with TRBD1 matching 9 bases. This CDR3 has 16 residues. J was trimmed by 10 bases and V by 5 bases; bases with no gene match: 16. CDR3 bases: TGTGCCAGCAGTCTGCGGAGCGGGACAGGGATAATTGCGCAGTATTTT. Encoded protein: CASSLRSGTGIIAQYF.

This clonotype was detected many times. The V call is TRBV28, the J call TRBJ2-1; D may be TRBD2 (6 bases). This CDR3 region has 15 residues. V shed 6 bases and J shed 5 bases, with 17 bases lying between them. CDR1 and CDR2 from the germline V gene are MDHEN and SYDVKM. The CDR3 protein is CASRTSGDPHNEQFF. DNA of the CDR3: TGTGCCAGCAGGACTTCGGGAGACCCCCACAATGAGCAGTTCTTC.

The chain recombines TRBV11-2 with TRBJ2-2; TRBD2 agrees at 8 bases. Per the germline V gene, CDR1 is SGHAT and CDR2 is FQNNGV. With V trimmed by 3 bases and J by 3 bases, 9 bases remained unmatched. The length of the CDR3 is 17 residues. CDR3 sequence: CASSFVLTSVDTGELFF. Here the CDR3 DNA reads TGTGCCAGCAGCTTCGTGCTGACTAGCGTTGACACCGGGGAGCTGTTTTTT.

This clonotype was counted only a few times. V and J are TRBV25-1 and TRBJ1-5, with D possibly TRBD1 on 6 matching bases. Trimming took off 5 bases at V and 0 bases at J, with 17 bases between the two ends. This CDR3 has 17 amino acids. CDR1 MGHDK and CDR2 SYGVNS come from the germline V gene. The DNA for the CDR3 is TGTGCCAGCAGTCCCCAGGGGCAGAGATATAGCAATCAGCCCCAGCATTTT. As protein: CASSPQGQRYSNQPQHF.

Ten or more counts support this clonotype. The chain recombines TRBV20-1 with TRBJ1-6; 8 bases fit TRBD1. CDR3 length: 12 amino acids. CDR1 and CDR2 (germline): DFQATT, SNEGSKA (reference sequence). The V gene end was trimmed by 3 bases and the J gene end by 10 bases; junction bases not matched to a gene: 2. The CDR3 bases are TGCAGTGCTAGGGACAGGGACTCACCCCTCCACTTT. Protein product: CSARDRDSPLHF.

In its sample, this clonotype was seen a few times. The chain recombines TRBV28 with TRBJ2-1, with 16 bases lining up with TRBD2. The CDR3 has 20 amino acids. Trimming at V came to 3 bases and at J to 6 bases, leaving 14 bases not matched to a gene. Germline values: CDR1 MDHEN, CDR2 SYDVKM. DNA for the CDR3: TGTGCCAGCAGTTTGTCACTCCGACAGGGGACTAGCGGGAGGGCCAATGAGCAGTTCTTC. Translation gives CASSLSLRQGTSGRANEQFF.

At least ten counts were recorded for this clonotype. The chain employs TRBV12-3 or TRBV12-4 and TRBJ2-7; 8 nucleotides line up with TRBD2. J lost 2 bases, V lost 3 bases, and 6 bases had no gene match. The CDR3 consists of 15 residues. This chain's CDR3 is CASSFGGGTAYEQYF. CDR3 nucleotides: TGTGCCAGCAGTTTTGGCGGGGGGACTGCCTACGAGCAGTACTTC.

V gene TRBV24-1 combines with J gene TRBJ2-6; a possible D gene is TRBD2 (6 bases). The CDR3 covers 14 residues. Germline CDR1 KGHDR, CDR2 SFDVKD. Trimming pared 5 bases from V and 4 bases from J, leaving 8 bases between. The CDR3 sequence: CATSAGAGANVLTF. The CDR3 DNA reads as TGTGCCACCAGTGCGGGAGCCGGGGCCAACGTCCTGACTTTC.

This clonotype has ten or more counts. The V call is TRBV12-3 or TRBV12-4, the J call TRBJ2-5; TRBD2 is a possible D gene (5 bases). This CDR3 has 13 residues. V dropped 6 bases and J dropped 5 bases, with 13 bases sitting between them. CDR3 coding DNA: TGTGCCAGCAGGAGGAGCCCGGGGGAGACCCAGTACTTC. Translated: CASRRSPGETQYF.